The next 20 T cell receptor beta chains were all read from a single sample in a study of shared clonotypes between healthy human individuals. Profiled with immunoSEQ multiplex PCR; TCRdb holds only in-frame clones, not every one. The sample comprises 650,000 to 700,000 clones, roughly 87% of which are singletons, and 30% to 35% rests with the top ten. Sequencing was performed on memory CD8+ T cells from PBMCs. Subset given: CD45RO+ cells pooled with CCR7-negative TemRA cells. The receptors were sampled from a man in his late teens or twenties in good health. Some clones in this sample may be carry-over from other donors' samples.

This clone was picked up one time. CDR3 sequence (DNA): TGTGCCAGCAGTTTAGCGGGAGGAGGGACCGGGGAGCTGTTTTTT. This codes for CASSLAGGGTGELFF. V gene TRBV27 combines with J gene TRBJ2-2, with 8 bases identical to TRBD2. Trimming removed 2 bases from V and 5 bases from J; junction bases left unmatched: 4. This CDR3 has 15 residues. The germline V gene has CDR1 MNHEY and CDR2 SMNVEV (reference sequence).

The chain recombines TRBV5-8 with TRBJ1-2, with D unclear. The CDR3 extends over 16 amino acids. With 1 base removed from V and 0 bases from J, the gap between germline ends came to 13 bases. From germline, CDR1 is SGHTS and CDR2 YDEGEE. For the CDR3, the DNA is TGTGCCAGCAGCTTGTGGCGGGAGGAGACTAACTATGGCTACACCTTC. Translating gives CASSLWREETNYGYTF.

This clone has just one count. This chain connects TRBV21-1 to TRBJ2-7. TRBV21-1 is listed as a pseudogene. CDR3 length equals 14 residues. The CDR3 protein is CASSKGDRPYEQYF. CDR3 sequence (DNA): TGTGCCAGCAGCAAAGGGGACCGTCCCTACGAGCAGTACTTC.

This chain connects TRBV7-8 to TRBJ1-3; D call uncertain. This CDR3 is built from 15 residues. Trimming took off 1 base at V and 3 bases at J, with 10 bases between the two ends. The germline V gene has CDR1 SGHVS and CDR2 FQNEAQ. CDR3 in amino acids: CASSLGFLFGNTIYF. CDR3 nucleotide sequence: TGTGCCAGCAGCTTAGGTTTCCTCTTTGGAAACACCATATATTTT.

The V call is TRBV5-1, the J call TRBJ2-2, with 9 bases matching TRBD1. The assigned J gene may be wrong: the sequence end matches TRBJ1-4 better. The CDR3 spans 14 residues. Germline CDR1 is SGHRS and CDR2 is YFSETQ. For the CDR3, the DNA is TGCGCCAGCAGCTTGGGAACGGGACAGGGAAAACTGTTTTTT. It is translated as CASSLGTGQGKLFF.

The CDR3 DNA is TGTGCCAGCAGCGAGGGCGGACAGGGCCCCTACGAGCAGTACTTC. Its translation: CASSEGGQGPYEQYF. The V gene is TRBV25-1, the J gene TRBJ2-7; 8 nucleotides line up with TRBD1. The J segment lost 2 bases and the V segment lost 6 bases, leaving 9 bases of the junction unmatched. Germline loops: CDR1 MGHDK, CDR2 SYGVNS. CDR3 length: 15 residues.

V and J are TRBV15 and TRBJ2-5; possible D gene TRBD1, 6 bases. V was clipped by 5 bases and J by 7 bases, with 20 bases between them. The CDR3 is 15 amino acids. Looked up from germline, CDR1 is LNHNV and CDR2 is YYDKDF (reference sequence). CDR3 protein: CATSPHGQGMGTQYF. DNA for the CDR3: TGTGCCACCAGCCCCCACGGGCAGGGGATGGGGACCCAGTACTTC. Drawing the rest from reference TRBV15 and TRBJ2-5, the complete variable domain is DAMVIQNPRYQVTQFGKPVTLSCSQTLNHNVMYWYQQKSSQAPKLLFHYYDKDFNNEADTPDNFQSRRPNTSFCFLDIRSPGLGDTAMYLCATSPHGQGMGTQYFGPGTRLLVL.

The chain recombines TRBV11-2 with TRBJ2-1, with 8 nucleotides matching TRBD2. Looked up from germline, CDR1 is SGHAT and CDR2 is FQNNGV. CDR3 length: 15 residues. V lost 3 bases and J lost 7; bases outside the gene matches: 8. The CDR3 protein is CASSLTSGGRNEQFF. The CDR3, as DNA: TGTGCCAGCAGCTTGACCAGCGGGGGACGGAATGAGCAGTTCTTC.

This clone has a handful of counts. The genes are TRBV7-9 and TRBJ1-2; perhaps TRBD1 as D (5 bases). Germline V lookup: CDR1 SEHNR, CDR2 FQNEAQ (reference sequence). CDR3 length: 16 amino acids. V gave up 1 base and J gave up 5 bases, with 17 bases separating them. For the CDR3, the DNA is TGTGCCAGCAGCTTAGTTTCTGAGGGGCTAGGGTATGGCTACACCTTC. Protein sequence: CASSLVSEGLGYGYTF.

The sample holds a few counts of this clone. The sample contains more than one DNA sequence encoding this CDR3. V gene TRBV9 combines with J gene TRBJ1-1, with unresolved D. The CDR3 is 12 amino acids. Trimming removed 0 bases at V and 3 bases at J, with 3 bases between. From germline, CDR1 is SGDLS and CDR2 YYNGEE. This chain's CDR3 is CASSVGDTEAFF. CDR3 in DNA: TGTGCCAGCAGCGTAGGGGACACTGAAGCTTTCTTT.

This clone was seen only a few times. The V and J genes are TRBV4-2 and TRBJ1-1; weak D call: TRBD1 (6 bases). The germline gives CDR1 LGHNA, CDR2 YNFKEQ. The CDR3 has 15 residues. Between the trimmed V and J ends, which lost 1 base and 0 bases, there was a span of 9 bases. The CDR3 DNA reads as TGTGCCAGCAGCCAAGGTGGACAGTTGAACACTGAAGCTTTCTTT. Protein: CASSQGGQLNTEAFF.

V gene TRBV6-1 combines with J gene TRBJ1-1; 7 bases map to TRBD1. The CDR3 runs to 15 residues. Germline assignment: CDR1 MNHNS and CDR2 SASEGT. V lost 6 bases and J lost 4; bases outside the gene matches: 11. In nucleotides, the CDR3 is TGTGCCAGCAGCTATCTCAGGGGGTCGGGCACTGAAGCTTTCTTT. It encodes CASSYLRGSGTEAFF.

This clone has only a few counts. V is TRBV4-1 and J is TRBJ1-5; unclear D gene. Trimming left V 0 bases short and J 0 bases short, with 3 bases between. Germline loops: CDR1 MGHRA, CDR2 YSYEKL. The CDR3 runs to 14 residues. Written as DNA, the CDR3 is TGCGCCAGCAGCCAAGATTATAGCAATCAGCCCCAGCATTTT. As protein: CASSQDYSNQPQHF.

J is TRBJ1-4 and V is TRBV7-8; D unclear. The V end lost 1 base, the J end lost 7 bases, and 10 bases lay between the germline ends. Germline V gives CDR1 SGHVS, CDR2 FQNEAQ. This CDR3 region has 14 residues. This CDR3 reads CASSLDVEGEKLFF. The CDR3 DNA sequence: TGTGCCAGCAGCTTAGATGTAGAAGGTGAAAAACTGTTTTTT. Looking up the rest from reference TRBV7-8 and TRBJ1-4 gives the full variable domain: GAGVSQSPRYKVAKRGQDVALRCDPISGHVSLFWYQQALGQGPEFLTYFQNEAQLDKSGLPSDRFFAERPEGSVSTLKIQRTQQEDSAVYLCASSLDVEGEKLFFGSGTQLSVL.

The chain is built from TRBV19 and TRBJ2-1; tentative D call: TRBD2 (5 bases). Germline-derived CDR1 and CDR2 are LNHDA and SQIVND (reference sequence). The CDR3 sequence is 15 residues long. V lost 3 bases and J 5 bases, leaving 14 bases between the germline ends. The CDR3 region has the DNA TGTGCCAGTAGTATGCTTCGGGGTGCGGACAATGAGCAGTTCTTC. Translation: CASSMLRGADNEQFF. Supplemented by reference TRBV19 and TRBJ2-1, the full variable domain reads DGGITQSPKYLFRKEGQNVTLSCEQNLNHDAMYWYRQDPGQGLRLIYYSQIVNDFQKGDIAEGYSVSREKKESFPLTVTSAQKNPTAFYLCASSMLRGADNEQFFGPGTRLTVL.

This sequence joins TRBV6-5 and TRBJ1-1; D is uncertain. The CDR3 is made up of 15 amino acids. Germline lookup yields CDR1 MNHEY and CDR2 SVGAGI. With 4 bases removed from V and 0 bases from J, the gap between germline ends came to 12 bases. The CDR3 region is CASSLRAALNTEAFF. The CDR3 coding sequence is TGTGCCAGCAGTTTGAGGGCAGCTTTGAACACTGAAGCTTTCTTT.

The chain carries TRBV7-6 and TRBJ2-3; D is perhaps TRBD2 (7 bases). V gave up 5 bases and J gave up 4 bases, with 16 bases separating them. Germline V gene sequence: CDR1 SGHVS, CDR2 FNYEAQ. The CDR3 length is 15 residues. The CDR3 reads CASSLRGGGADTQYF. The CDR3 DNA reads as TGTGCCAGCAGCCTCCGGGGAGGGGGGGCAGATACGCAGTATTTT.

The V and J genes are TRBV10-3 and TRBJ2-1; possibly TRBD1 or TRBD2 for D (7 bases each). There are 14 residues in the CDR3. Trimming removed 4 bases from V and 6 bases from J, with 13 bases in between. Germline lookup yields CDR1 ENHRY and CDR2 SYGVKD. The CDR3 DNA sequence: TGTGCCATCAGTGCGGAGCGGGACAGCAATGAGCAGTTCTTC. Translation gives CAISAERDSNEQFF.

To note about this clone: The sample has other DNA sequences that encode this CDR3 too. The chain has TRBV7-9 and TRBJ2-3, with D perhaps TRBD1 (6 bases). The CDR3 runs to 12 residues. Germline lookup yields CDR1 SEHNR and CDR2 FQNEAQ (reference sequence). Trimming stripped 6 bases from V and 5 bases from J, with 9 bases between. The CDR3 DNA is TGTGCCAGCAGGAAAGGGGGAGATACGCAGTATTTT. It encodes CASRKGGDTQYF.

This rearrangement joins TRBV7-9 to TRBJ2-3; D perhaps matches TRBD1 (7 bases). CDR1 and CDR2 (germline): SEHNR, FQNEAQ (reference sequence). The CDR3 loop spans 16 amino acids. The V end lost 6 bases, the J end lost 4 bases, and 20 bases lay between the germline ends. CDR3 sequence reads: CASSPPGGTVADTQYF. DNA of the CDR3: TGTGCCAGCAGTCCCCCCGGCGGGACAGTTGCAGATACGCAGTATTTT.